The 7 T cell receptor beta chains below all came from one sample that was sequenced in a study of shared clonotypes between healthy human individuals. Some clones are missing from TCRdb's copy, which holds only in-frame ones; the method was immunoSEQ multiplex PCR. The data contain about 1.5 million clones, 95% to 99% of them singletons. The sample taken for sequencing was naive CD4+ T cells sorted from blood. Sample subset: CD45RA+ positively selected. Every receptor here comes from a man aged 30 to 39 in good health.

The chain uses TRBV29-1 and TRBJ2-5; D is undetermined. The CDR3 contains 12 residues. Germline CDR1 SQVTM, CDR2 ANQGSEA. The CDR3 here is CSAIRTKETQYF. As DNA, the CDR3 is TGCAGTGCGATAAGGACCAAGGAGACCCAGTACTTC.

This chain connects TRBV7-3 to TRBJ1-5; D not certain. Trimming removed 0 bases from V and 6 bases from J, with 6 bases in between. Germline V CDR1 and CDR2: SGHTA, FQGTGA. CDR3 length equals 13 residues. CDR3 region: CASSLTVGQPQHF. The CDR3 nucleotides are TGTGCCAGCAGCTTAACTGTCGGTCAGCCCCAGCATTTT.

The rearrangement joins TRBV28 to TRBJ2-7, with a tentative D call TRBD1 (5 bases). Germline V CDR1 and CDR2: MDHEN, SYDVKM. This CDR3 is 15 amino acids long. V shed 2 bases and J shed 3 bases, with 14 bases lying between them. The CDR3: CASSLDQGWGYEQYF. The CDR3 coding sequence is TGTGCCAGCAGTTTAGATCAGGGATGGGGCTACGAGCAGTACTTC.

The CDR3 reads CASSGDRVTYEQYF. CDR3 DNA sequence: TGTGCCAGCAGCGGGGACAGGGTTACCTACGAGCAGTACTTC. V usage is TRBV9 and J usage is TRBJ2-7; 9 nucleotides match TRBD1. Germline V gene data show CDR1 as SGDLS and CDR2 as YYNGEE. The CDR3 is 14 amino acids. V lost 3 bases to trimming and J lost 2 bases; unmatched junction nucleotides: 3. The full variable domain, its missing parts supplied by reference TRBV9 and TRBJ2-7, is DSGVTQTPKHLITATGQRVTLRCSPRSGDLSVYWYQQSLDQGLQFLIQYYNGEERAKGNILERFSAQQFPDLHSELNLSSLELGDSALYFCASSGDRVTYEQYFGPGTRLTVT.

This chain uses TRBV7-2 with TRBJ2-2; 7 bases fit TRBD1. Germline V gene lookup returns CDR1 SGHTA and CDR2 FQGNSA. The trim removed 6 bases at V and 4 bases at J, leaving 14 bases unmatched. This CDR3 is 17 amino acids long. The CDR3 DNA reads as TGTGCCAGCAGTTCATACTCTCGGGGACAGTTCACCGGGGAGCTGTTTTTT. As protein: CASSSYSRGQFTGELFF.

The V call is TRBV6-5, the J call TRBJ2-1; no reliable D call. The germline V gene has CDR1 MNHEY and CDR2 SVGAGI. With 0 bases removed from V and 7 bases from J, the gap between germline ends came to 7 bases. The CDR3 is 13 amino acids. In DNA form, the CDR3 reads TGTGCCAGCAGTTACTCGATAGAAAATGAGCAGTTCTTC. Its protein is CASSYSIENEQFF.

The chain is built from TRBV7-9 and TRBJ2-2; D not resolved. Trimming left V 5 bases short and J 0 bases short, with 13 bases between. This CDR3 has 16 amino acids. Germline CDR1 SEHNR, CDR2 FQNEAQ (reference sequence). The CDR3 nucleotides are TGTGCCAGCAGCCTGCCCCGGACGGCGAACACCGGGGAGCTGTTTTTT. It yields the protein CASSLPRTANTGELFF.